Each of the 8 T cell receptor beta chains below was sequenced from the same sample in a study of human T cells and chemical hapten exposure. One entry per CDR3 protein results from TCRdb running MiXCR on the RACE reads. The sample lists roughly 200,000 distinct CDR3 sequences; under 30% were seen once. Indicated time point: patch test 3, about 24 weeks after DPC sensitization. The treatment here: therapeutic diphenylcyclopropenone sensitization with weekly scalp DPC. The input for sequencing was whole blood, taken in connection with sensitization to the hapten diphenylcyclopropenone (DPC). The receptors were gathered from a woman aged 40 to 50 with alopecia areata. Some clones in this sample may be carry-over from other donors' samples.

The CDR3 here is CASRTLAGDTQYF. In DNA, the CDR3 is TGTGCCAGCAGAACACTAGCGGGAGATACGCAGTATTTT. V and J are TRBV6-2 or TRBV6-3 and TRBJ2-3, with 9 bases fitting TRBD2. With 6 bases clipped from V and 5 bases from J, the junction kept 3 bases outside the gene matches. The CDR3 runs to 13 residues. Germline V gene lookup returns CDR1 MNHEY and CDR2 SVGEGT.

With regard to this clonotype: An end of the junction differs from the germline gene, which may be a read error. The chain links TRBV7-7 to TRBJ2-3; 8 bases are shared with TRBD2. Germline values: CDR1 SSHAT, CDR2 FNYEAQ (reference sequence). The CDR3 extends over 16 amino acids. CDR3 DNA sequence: TGTGCTAGCAGCTTAGGGGCGGGAGGTAGCACAGATACGCAGTATTTT. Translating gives CASSLGAGGSTDTQYF.

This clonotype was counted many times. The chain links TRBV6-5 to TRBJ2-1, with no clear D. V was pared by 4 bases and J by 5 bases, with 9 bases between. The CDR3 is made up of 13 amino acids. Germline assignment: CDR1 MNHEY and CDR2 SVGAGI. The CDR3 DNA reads TGTGCCAGCAGTTTCCCCCTAAACAATGAGCAGTTCTTC. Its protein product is CASSFPLNNEQFF.

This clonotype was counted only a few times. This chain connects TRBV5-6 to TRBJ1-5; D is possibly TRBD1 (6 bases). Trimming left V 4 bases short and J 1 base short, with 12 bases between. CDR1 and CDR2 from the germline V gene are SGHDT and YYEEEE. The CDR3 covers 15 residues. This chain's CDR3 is CASSVGTFSNQPQHF. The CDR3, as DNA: TGTGCCAGCAGCGTCGGGACATTCAGCAATCAGCCCCAGCATTTT.

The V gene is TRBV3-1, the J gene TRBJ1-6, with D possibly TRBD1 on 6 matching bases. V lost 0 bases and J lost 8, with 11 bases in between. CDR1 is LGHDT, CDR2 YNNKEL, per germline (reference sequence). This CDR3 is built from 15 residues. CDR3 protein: CASSQDAGHDSPLHF. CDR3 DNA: TGTGCCAGCAGCCAAGATGCGGGACATGATTCACCCCTCCACTTT. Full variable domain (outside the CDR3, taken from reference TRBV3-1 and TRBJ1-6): DTAVSQTPKYLVTQMGNDKSIKCEQNLGHDTMYWYKQDSKKFLKIMFSYNNKELIINETVPNRFSPKSPDKAHLNLHINSLELGDSAVYFCASSQDAGHDSPLHFGNGTRLTVT.

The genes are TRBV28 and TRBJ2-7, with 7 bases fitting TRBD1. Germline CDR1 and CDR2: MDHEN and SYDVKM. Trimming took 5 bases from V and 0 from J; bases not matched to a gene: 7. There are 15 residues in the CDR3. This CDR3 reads CASSTRTGPSYEQYF. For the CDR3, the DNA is TGTGCCAGCAGTACCCGGACAGGCCCCTCCTACGAGCAGTACTTC.

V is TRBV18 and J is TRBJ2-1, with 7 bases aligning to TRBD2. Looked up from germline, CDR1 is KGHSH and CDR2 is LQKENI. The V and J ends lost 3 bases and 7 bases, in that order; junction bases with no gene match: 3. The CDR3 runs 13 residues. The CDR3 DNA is TGTGCCAGCTCACCGGGTAGCGGGAATGAGCAGTTCTTC. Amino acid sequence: CASSPGSGNEQFF.

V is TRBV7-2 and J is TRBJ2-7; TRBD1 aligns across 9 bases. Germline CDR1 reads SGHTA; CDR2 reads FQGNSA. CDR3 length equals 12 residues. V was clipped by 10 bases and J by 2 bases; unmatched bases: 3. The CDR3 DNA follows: TGTGCCACCCGGACAGGGGCCTACGAGCAGTACTTC. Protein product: CATRTGAYEQYF. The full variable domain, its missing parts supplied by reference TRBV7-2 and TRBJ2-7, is GAGVSQSPSNKVTEKGKDVELRCDPISGHTALYWYRQSLGQGLEFLIYFQGNSAPDKSGLPSDRFSAERTGGSVSTLTIQRTQQEDSAVYLCATRTGAYEQYFGPGTRLTVT.